These T cell receptor beta chains were read from a single sample in a study of OX40 agonist ivuxolimab in advanced cancers. The repertoire was sequenced with immunoSEQ multiplex PCR; TCRdb's copy has only in-frame clones and lacks some. The sample includes roughly 8,600 clones, around 75% of them seen just once. Sequences were derived from CD4+ or CD8+ T cells sorted from blood, sampled in a trial of the OX40 agonist ivuxolimab. The receptors were gathered from an adult with an advanced solid tumor such as melanoma, head and neck, liver or kidney cancer. Both conserved end residues are part of each CDR3. A D gene is named only where the DNA matches it firmly. Clone size, where shown, is once, few, many, or a class for clones that have expanded.

j_gene | abundance | v_gene | d_gene | CDR3nt | CDR3aa
TRBJ1-3 | . | TRBV7-9 | TRBD1 | TGTGCCAGCAGCCCGAAGGGGGCGGCGAACACCATATATTTT | CASSPKGAANTIYF
TRBJ2-1 | . | TRBV9 | TRBD2 | TGTGCCAGCAGCGCCCGGGGGACTAGCGGGGGGCCGTACAATGAGCAGTTCTTC | CASSARGTSGGPYNEQFF
TRBJ1-5 | . | TRBV9 | . | TGTGCCAGCAGCGTAGGAGGGCAGAGCAATCAGCCCCAGCATTTT | CASSVGGQSNQPQHF
TRBJ1-2 | . | TRBV5-4 | . | TGTGCCAGCAGCTTGGGTTCAGCCTCTTATGGCTACACCTTC | CASSLGSASYGYTF
TRBJ1-1 | . | TRBV7-8 | . | TGTGCCAGCAGCTTAGGCATCCTGGACGGGGGGGAAGCTTTCTTT | CASSLGILDGGEAFF
TRBJ2-3 | . | TRBV9 | TRBD1 | TGTGCCAGCAGCGCCCGACAGGGGGCGAGCACAGATACGCAGTATTTT | CASSARQGASTDTQYF
TRBJ1-3 | . | TRBV4-1 | . | TGCGCCAGCAGCCATTATCAGGGGCTGTCGTCTGGAAACACCATATATTTT | CASSHYQGLSSGNTIYF
TRBJ2-1 | . | TRBV6-1 | . | TGTGCCAGCAGTGAATTGGGGCCACCCTCCTACAATGAGCAGTTCTTC | CASSELGPPSYNEQFF
TRBJ1-1 | . | TRBV9 | TRBD1 | TGTGCCAGCAGCGCTGGAAGGACAGGGGGGCCGAACACTGAAGCTTTCTTT | CASSAGRTGGPNTEAFF
TRBJ1-2 | few | TRBV6-1 | . | TGTGCCAGCAGTGAGGCCATACAGTTTGGTGGCTACACCTTC | CASSEAIQFGGYTF
TRBJ2-7 | medium-sized | TRBV6-5 | . | TGTGCCAGCAGTGAGCCAGGGGCGGTCTACGAGCAGTACTTC | CASSEPGAVYEQYF
TRBJ1-2 | . | TRBV27 | . | TGTGCCAGCAGTATCGCTCAAGGGGTTCCGCGAGGCTACACCTTC | CASSIAQGVPRGYTF
TRBJ2-2 | once | TRBV7-6 | . | TGTGCCAGCAGCCGGGGGCCTTCTGGGGGCGGGGAGCTGTTTTTT | CASSRGPSGGGELFF
TRBJ1-1 | few | TRBV5-1 | . | TGCGCCAGCAGCTTGGTCCCACAAGACAGCCCGTTCGGCTTGAACACTGAAGCTTTCTTT | CASSLVPQDSPFGLNTEAFF
TRBJ1-1 | . | TRBV9 | TRBD1 | TGTGCCAGCAGCGAACAGGGGATAACAGAAGCTTTCTTT | CASSEQGITEAFF
TRBJ2-7 | . | TRBV4-1 | . | TGCGCCAGCAGCCAAGACTGGCAGGTTAACGAGCAGTACTTC | CASSQDWQVNEQYF
TRBJ2-7 | . | TRBV27 | TRBD1 | TGTGCCAGCAGTTTCCCGGGACAGGGTCGCGAGCAGTACTTC | CASSFPGQGREQYF
TRBJ1-5 | . | TRBV4-2 | TRBD1 | TGTGCCAGCAGCCAGTATCTCACTACCGGGACAGCCAACCCTAGCAATCAGCCCCAGCATTTT | CASSQYLTTGTANPSNQPQHF
TRBJ2-5 | . | TRBV4-3 | TRBD1 | TGCGCCAGCAGCCGACAGGGCGGCGAGACCCAGTACTTC | CASSRQGGETQYF
TRBJ2-3 | . | TRBV6-4 | . | TGTGCCAGCAGTGACTCGGACACAGATACGCAGTATTTT | CASSDSDTDTQYF
TRBJ2-7 | . | TRBV7-2 | . | TGTGCCAGCAGCCTCAGCGGGTTTGTTAATTACGAGCAGTACTTC | CASSLSGFVNYEQYF
TRBJ2-7 | . | TRBV9 | . | TGTGCCAGCAGCGTAGGGGCGGGACACTCCTACGAGCAGTACTTC | CASSVGAGHSYEQYF
TRBJ1-6 | few | TRBV11-2 | TRBD1 | TGTGCCAGCAGCCCTGACAGGGGCGTAGGGTCACCCCTCCACTTT | CASSPDRGVGSPLHF
TRBJ1-5 | . | TRBV7-2 | . | TGTGCCAGCAGCTTAGATTCGGGTAGCAATCAGCCCCAGCATTTT | CASSLDSGSNQPQHF
TRBJ2-7 | . | TRBV5-6 | . | TGTGCCAGCAGCAGTGTGTGGGAGCAGTACTTC | CASSSVWEQYF
TRBJ2-5 | . | TRBV4-2 | TRBD2 | TGTGCCAGCAGCCAAGTGGGACTAGCGGGAAAGGAGACCCAGTACTTC | CASSQVGLAGKETQYF
TRBJ2-7 | . | TRBV6-5 | . | TGTGCCAGCAGTCGAGGTTTGCCAGGGGCCAACGAGCAGTACTTC | CASSRGLPGANEQYF
TRBJ2-1 | . | TRBV27 | TRBD2 | TGTGCCAGCAGTTTTAGCGGGGGCCCGATGCGTGAGCAGTTCTTC | CASSFSGGPMREQFF
TRBJ2-6 | . | TRBV19 | . | TGTGCCAGTAGTATGGGTAGCGGTCCTTCTGGGGCCAACGTCCTGACTTTC | CASSMGSGPSGANVLTF
TRBJ2-3 | . | TRBV28 | TRBD1 | TGTGCCAGCAGTCCAGACAGGGGGTCAGATACGCAGTATTTT | CASSPDRGSDTQYF
TRBJ1-4 | few | TRBV4-3 | . | TGCGCCAGCAGCCAAACTGTACAGTCGGGTGAAAAACTGTTTTTT | CASSQTVQSGEKLFF
TRBJ1-2 | large | TRBV4-1 | . | TGCGCCAGCAGCCAAGAATCTAACTATGGCTACACCTTC | CASSQESNYGYTF
TRBJ1-1 | . | TRBV7-9 | . | TGTGCCAGCAGGACCTGGGGAAGCACTGAAGCTTTCTTT | CASRTWGSTEAFF
TRBJ2-7 | . | TRBV5-4 | TRBD2 | TGTGCCAGCAGCTCGACTAGCGGGGACGAGCAGTACTTC | CASSSTSGDEQYF
TRBJ1-2 | . | TRBV27 | . | TGTGCCAGCAGTTTATTTTTTGCGGAGACAGTCTATGGCTACACCTTC | CASSLFFAETVYGYTF
TRBJ1-5 | . | TRBV10-3 | . | TGTGCCATCAGTGAGTCAGGGGGGAAGAATCAGCCCCAGCATTTT | CAISESGGKNQPQHF
TRBJ1-6 | few | TRBV27 | . | TGTGCCAGCAGTTCTCTCGGGGAGTCGTATAATTCACCCCTCCACTTT | CASSSLGESYNSPLHF
TRBJ2-7 | few | TRBV10-3 | . | TGTGCCATCAGTGAGACCGTTGAGCAGTACTTC | CAISETVEQYF
TRBJ1-2 | . | TRBV5-6 | . | TGTGCCAGCAGCTTGGACCGGATCCTTGCGCATGGCTACACCTTC | CASSLDRILAHGYTF
TRBJ1-1 | . | TRBV7-3 | . | TGTGCCAGCAGTTTGGGTCAGGGGCCCACTGAAGCTTTCTTT | CASSLGQGPTEAFF
TRBJ1-2 | . | TRBV7-3 | TRBD1 | TGTGCCAGCAGCTTATTAGGCGACAGGGGGAACGGCTACACCTTC | CASSLLGDRGNGYTF
TRBJ1-3 | . | TRBV6-5 | . | TGTGCCAGCAGATATGTACAGGGCTCTGGAAACACCATATATTTT | CASRYVQGSGNTIYF
TRBJ1-2 | . | TRBV19 | TRBD1 | TGTGCCACTAACAGAACCGGACAGGGGACTCAAGGCTACACCTTC | CATNRTGQGTQGYTF
TRBJ1-6 | . | TRBV5-1 | . | TGCGCCAGCAGCTTGGAAACAGATTCCGTTTCACCCCTCCACTTT | CASSLETDSVSPLHF
TRBJ2-1 | . | TRBV7-3 | TRBD2 | TGTGCCAGCAGCGAAGCGGGGGGGCTGTATGAGCAGTTCTTC | CASSEAGGLYEQFF
TRBJ2-1 | . | TRBV6-4 | . | TGTGCCAGCAGTGACAGCTCCTACAATGAGCAGTTCTTC | CASSDSSYNEQFF
TRBJ2-7 | . | TRBV2 | . | TGTGCTAGCGTTGGGGTCAACGAGCAGTACTTC | CASVGVNEQYF
TRBJ2-5 | . | TRBV5-1 | . | TGCGCCAGCAGCTTAGTGGGGTCAGGTCGGGAGACCCAGTACTTC | CASSLVGSGRETQYF
TRBJ2-5 | . | TRBV9 | . | TGTGCCAGCAGCCCCTTTGGTGGTAGCGGAGAGACCCAGTACTTC | CASSPFGGSGETQYF
TRBJ2-7 | . | TRBV7-2 | TRBD2 | TGTGCCAGCAGCCCGGCGGAGGGACTAGCAACCTACGAGCAGTACTTC | CASSPAEGLATYEQYF
TRBJ1-2 | . | TRBV27 | . | TGTGCCAGCAGTCCTGGCCCCCTTGCTGGCTACACCTTC | CASSPGPLAGYTF
TRBJ2-3 | few | TRBV5-5 | TRBD1 | TGTGCCAGCAGCTTGGGGACAGGGGGCAACGCAGATACGCAGTATTTT | CASSLGTGGNADTQYF
TRBJ2-7 | . | TRBV13 | . | TGTGCCAGCAGGCCGCAGGGTCTCCACGAGCAGTACTTC | CASRPQGLHEQYF
TRBJ2-3 | . | TRBV7-3 | TRBD2 | TGTGCCAGCAGCTCTACTAGCGGGGAAACAGATACGCAGTATTTT | CASSSTSGETDTQYF
TRBJ2-1 | once | TRBV5-1 | TRBD2 | TGCGCCAGCCAGCGGGGGGGCTTCAATGAGCAGTTCTTC | CASQRGGFNEQFF
TRBJ1-1 | . | TRBV4-3 | TRBD1 | TGCGCCAGCAGCCAAGAGGACAGGGCGGACACTGAAGCTTTCTTT | CASSQEDRADTEAFF
TRBJ1-1 | . | TRBV5-4 | . | TGTGCCAGCAGCTATAAGGGGGGCCTCACTGAAGCTTTCTTT | CASSYKGGLTEAFF